This T cell receptor (beta chain) comes out of a study of T-cell reconstitution after alpha-beta-depleted transplantation in children. Concerning this clonotype: Its antigen is still unknown. A much more abundant neighbour one base away suggests this may be a read error.

Study-level results: TCRbeta diversity was high at day 60 in some patients (a result of surviving recipient T cells and thymic progenitors). Alpha-beta T cells present about two months after transplant were reported to originate from several hundred expanded graft clones.

The CDR3 contains 15 residues. The ends were cut back, 6 bases at V and 0 bases at J, with 13 bases in the middle. During its preparation, the TCRbeta library received unique molecular identifiers. TCRdb itself ran the PCR reads through MiXCR, one entry per CDR3 protein. The repertoire holds around 190,000 distinct CDR3 sequences, with roughly 7% as singletons. The sequence came from a boy between 2 and 10 years old with acute lymphoblastic leukemia, due to receive a stem cell transplant. The chain recombines TRBV12-3 or TRBV12-4 with TRBJ2-3, with D perhaps matching TRBD1 (5 bases). Here the sequenced sample was PBMCs, taken before TCRalphabeta/CD19-depleted stem cell transplant. CDR3 residues: CASRGWGGSTDTQYF. The DNA for the CDR3 is TGTGCCAGCAGGGGATGGGGCGGTAGCACAGATACGCAGTATTTT.